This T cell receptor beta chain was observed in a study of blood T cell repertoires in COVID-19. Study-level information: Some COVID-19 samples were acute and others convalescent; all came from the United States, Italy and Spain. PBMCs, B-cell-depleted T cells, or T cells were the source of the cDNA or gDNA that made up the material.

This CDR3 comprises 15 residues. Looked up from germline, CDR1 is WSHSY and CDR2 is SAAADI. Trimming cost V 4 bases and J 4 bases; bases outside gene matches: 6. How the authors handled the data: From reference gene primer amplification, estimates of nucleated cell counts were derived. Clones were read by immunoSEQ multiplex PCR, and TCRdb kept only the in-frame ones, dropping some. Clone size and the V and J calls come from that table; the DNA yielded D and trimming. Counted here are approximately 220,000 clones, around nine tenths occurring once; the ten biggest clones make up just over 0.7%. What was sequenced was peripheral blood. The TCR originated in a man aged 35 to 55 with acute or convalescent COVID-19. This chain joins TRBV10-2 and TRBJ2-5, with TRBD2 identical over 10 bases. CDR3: CASSVSGRGRETQYF. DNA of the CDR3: TGCGCCAGCAGTGTGAGCGGGAGGGGCCGAGAGACCCAGTACTTC.